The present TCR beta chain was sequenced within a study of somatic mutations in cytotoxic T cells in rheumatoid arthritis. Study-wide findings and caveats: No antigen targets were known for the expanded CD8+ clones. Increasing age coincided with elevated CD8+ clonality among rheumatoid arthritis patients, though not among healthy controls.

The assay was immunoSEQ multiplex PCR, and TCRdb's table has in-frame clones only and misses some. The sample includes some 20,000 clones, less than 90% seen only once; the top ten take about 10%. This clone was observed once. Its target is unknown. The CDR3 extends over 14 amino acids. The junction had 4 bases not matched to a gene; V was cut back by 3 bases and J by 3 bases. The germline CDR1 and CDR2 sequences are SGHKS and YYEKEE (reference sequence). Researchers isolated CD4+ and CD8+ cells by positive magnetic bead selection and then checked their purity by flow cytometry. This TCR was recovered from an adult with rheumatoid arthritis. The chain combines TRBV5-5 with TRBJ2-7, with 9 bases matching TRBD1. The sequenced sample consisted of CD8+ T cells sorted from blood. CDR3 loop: CASSSQGAIYEQYF. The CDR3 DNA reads TGTGCCAGCAGCTCACAGGGGGCCATCTACGAGCAGTACTTC. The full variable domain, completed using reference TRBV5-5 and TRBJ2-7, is DAGVTQSPTHLIKTRGQQVTLRCSPISGHKSVSWYQQVLGQGPQFIFQYYEKEERGRGNFPDRFSARQFPNYSSELNVNALLLGDSALYLCASSSQGAIYEQYFGPGTRLTVT.